The rows below give T cell receptor beta chains drawn from one sample of a study of T cells after yellow fever vaccination. TCRdb re-called the 5' RACE reads with MiXCR, one entry per CDR3 protein. The sample has over 130,000 distinct CDR3 sequences; 7% to 9% are singletons. This specimen was CD4+ T cells sorted from PBMCs, taken 5 days after the yellow fever booster vaccination. Receptors were obtained from a young man who received the YFV17D yellow fever vaccine. Each CDR3 is given with its conserved first and last residue. A D gene is named only where the DNA matches it firmly. Some rows have no size entry. The others give once, few or many, or a class for an expanded clone.

many	TRBD1	TRBV18	TRBJ2-5	CASSPPGTGRGTQYF	TGTGCCAGCTCACCCCCCGGGACAGGACGTGGGACCCAGTACTTC
many	TRBD2	TRBV12-3/TRBV12-4	TRBJ2-3	CASSLRRSGSVDTQYF	TGTGCCAGCAGTTTGCGCAGGAGCGGGAGTGTGGATACGCAGTATTTT
many	-	TRBV3-1	TRBJ1-2	CASSQGSGGTTAGHYGYTF	TGTGCCAGCAGCCAAGGTTCTGGTGGGACTACGGCAGGACACTATGGCTACACCTTC
many	-	TRBV25-1	TRBJ2-7	CASSAGLPRREQYF	TGTGCCAGCAGTGCAGGACTACCGAGGCGCGAGCAGTACTTC
many	-	TRBV7-8	TRBJ1-1	CASSPQGPDTEAFF	TGTGCCAGCAGCCCACAAGGGCCCGACACTGAAGCTTTCTTT
many	-	TRBV7-9	TRBJ2-1	CASSLELLSSYNEQFF	TGTGCCAGCAGCTTAGAACTTTTAAGCTCCTACAATGAGCAGTTCTTC
many	TRBD1	TRBV4-3	TRBJ1-1	CASSQDHVTGSWSTEAFF	TGCGCCAGCAGCCAAGATCATGTGACAGGGTCGTGGAGCACTGAAGCTTTCTTT
many	-	TRBV20-1	TRBJ2-1	CSAGAGRPSSYNEQFF	TGCAGTGCTGGCGCCGGGCGCCCGAGCTCCTACAATGAGCAGTTCTTC
many	-	TRBV27	TRBJ2-6	CASGTSGANVLTF	TGTGCCAGCGGCACCTCTGGGGCCAACGTCCTGACTTTC
many	-	TRBV5-1	TRBJ2-7	CASSLLAKSYEQYF	TGCGCCAGCAGCTTACTAGCTAAGTCCTACGAGCAGTACTTC
many	-	TRBV11-2	TRBJ2-3	CASSSGQQTDTQYF	TGTGCCAGCAGCTCAGGACAGCAGACAGATACGCAGTATTTT
few	TRBD1	TRBV6-2/TRBV6-3	TRBJ1-5	CASSPGTGRQPQHF	TGTGCCAGCAGTCCGGGGACAGGGCGTCAGCCCCAGCATTTT
many	TRBD1	TRBV12-3/TRBV12-4	TRBJ1-2	CASSQDREYGYTF	TGTGCCAGCAGCCAGGACAGGGAGTATGGCTACACCTTC
few	-	TRBV24-1	TRBJ1-1	CATSKQGYTEAFF	TGTGCCACCAGTAAACAGGGTTACACTGAAGCTTTCTTT
-	TRBD1	TRBV4-3	TRBJ2-7	CASSRDRGDTYEQYF	TGCGCCAGCAGCCGAGACAGGGGAGATACCTACGAGCAGTACTTC
many	-	TRBV15	TRBJ2-5	CATSRGQGISETQYF	TGTGCCACCAGCAGAGGGCAGGGTATATCAGAGACCCAGTACTTC
many	-	TRBV29-1	TRBJ2-2	CSVEPRTGELFF	TGCAGCGTTGAACCTAGAACCGGGGAGCTGTTTTTT
many	-	TRBV30	TRBJ2-3	CAWDRGGSTDTQYF	TGTGCCTGGGATCGCGGCGGGAGCACAGATACGCAGTATTTT
many	-	TRBV10-3	TRBJ2-7	CAISTHGSSYEQYF	TGTGCCATCAGCACACACGGGAGCTCCTACGAGCAGTACTTC
-	-	TRBV5-5	TRBJ2-3	CASSFGPLPTDTQYF	TGTGCCAGCAGCTTCGGCCCTTTACCCACAGATACGCAGTATTTT
many	TRBD1	TRBV20-1	TRBJ1-5	CSARETGDQPQHF	TGCAGTGCTAGGGAGACAGGGGATCAGCCCCAGCATTTT
many	-	TRBV7-2	TRBJ2-7	CASSLDTGSYEQYF	TGTGCCAGCAGCTTAGATACGGGATCCTACGAGCAGTACTTC
many	-	TRBV7-2	TRBJ2-1	CASTMPGLRSYNEQFF	TGTGCCAGCACCATGCCGGGTTTAAGGTCCTACAATGAGCAGTTCTTC
many	TRBD1	TRBV28	TRBJ2-7	CASSTPGTGTYEQYF	TGTGCCAGCAGTACCCCCGGGACAGGGACCTACGAGCAGTACTTC
few	-	TRBV7-2	TRBJ2-1	CASSLRGDYNEQFF	TGTGCCAGCAGCTTAAGAGGGGACTACAATGAGCAGTTCTTC
many	-	TRBV20-1	TRBJ2-5	CSWTRGNRGETQYF	TGCAGCTGGACTAGGGGGAATCGAGGAGAGACCCAGTACTTC